This T cell receptor beta chain was documented in a study of technical replicates of blood from a few donors. Germline loops: CDR1 SGDLS, CDR2 YYNGEE. The V and J ends lost 0 bases and 5 bases, in that order; junction bases with no gene match: 9. The CDR3 sequence is 17 residues long. The table came from immunoSEQ multiplex PCR; TCRdb's copy has only in-frame clones and leaves some out. The repertoire consists of fewer than 20,000 clones, with over 65% occurring once and the leading ten covering around 10%. The chain is built from TRBV9 and TRBJ2-1; TRBD2 matches at 9 bases. The TCR originated in a human donor in good health. Some clones in this sample may be carry-over from other donors' samples. Input material: PBMCs. This CDR3 reads CASSVVTSGYRDNEQFF. In DNA, the CDR3 is TGTGCCAGCAGCGTAGTAACTAGCGGGTACCGAGACAATGAGCAGTTCTTC.